This T cell receptor (beta chain) was profiled in a study of Graves' ophthalmopathy and Graves' hyperthyroidism. General study points: Ophthalmopathy versus stable hyperthyroidism: 13-signature model gave 85% to 90% sensitivity, approximately 80% specificity.

The ends were cut back, 6 bases at V and 5 bases at J, with 13 bases in the middle. The CDR3 has 13 amino acids. As to this clonotype: Its antigen is still unknown.

The sequenced template was RNA, covering the TCR beta CDR3 region. First-round RT-PCR used HTBI primers; second-round multiplex PCR followed. MiXCR was run by TCRdb on the multiplex PCR reads, yielding one entry per CDR3 protein. The table shows 150,000 to 200,000 distinct CDR3 sequences, with approximately 40% occurring only once. Diagnostic conclusions were grounded in clinical symptoms, serum thyroxine, TRAb, thyroid ultrasound and orbital computed tomography. PBMCs came from roughly 10 ml of fresh peripheral blood. The chain employs TRBV12-3 or TRBV12-4 and TRBJ1-1, with D possibly being TRBD1 (6 bases). The TCR was taken from a man between 25 and 39 years old with Graves' ophthalmopathy. Sequencing was done on a sample of peripheral blood. The CDR3 DNA follows: TGTGCCAGCAGCGGGACATGGTGGACTGAAGCTTTCTTT. Amino acid sequence: CASSGTWWTEAFF.